This T cell receptor (beta chain) comes out of a study of blood T cells in healthy people across ages. Study-level results: Long-lived donors exceeded aged donors in naive CD4+ cells and diversity.

This clonotype was observed a few times. Its antigen remains unknown. It was with a sample-barcoded 5' primer and a J-beta primer mix that a second PCR of roughly 7 to 11 cycles was run. TCRdb re-analysed the 5' RACE reads in MiXCR, keeping a single row per CDR3 protein. The repertoire has about 640,000 distinct CDR3 sequences, roughly 30% of them found once; the top ten carry roughly 14%. Researchers report isolating at least 6 million PBMCs per sample. Per germline, CDR1 KGHSH and CDR2 LQKENI. The CDR3 has 13 residues. V was cut by 3 bases and J by 1 base, with 7 bases left in between. The clonotype originates from a woman aged 80 or older in good health. Sequenced material: blood. The rearrangement joins TRBV18 to TRBJ2-7; no clear D. As DNA, the CDR3 is TGTGCCAGCTCACCGACAATGTCCTACGAGCAGTACTTC. This translates into CASSPTMSYEQYF.